Here is one T cell receptor (beta chain) with its context. No antigen is known for it. This record comes from a study of beta chain features in type 1 diabetes. V was clipped by 5 bases and J by 2 bases; unmatched bases: 18. The germline V gene has CDR1 SEHNR and CDR2 FQNEAQ (reference sequence). CDR3 length: 19 amino acids. Regarding the study as a whole: At VDJ recombination sites, type 1 diabetes patients had fewer insertions and more deleted nucleotides. Type 1 diabetes patients showed a moderate but significant shortening of TCRB CDR3s in all four CD4+ subsets. Sequencing used cDNA, and cells with high TCR expression could therefore be over-represented. Resolution of whether HLA type affects TCRB rearrangement was not achieved here. Across patients, naive, central memory and Treg TCRB repertoires exhibited apparently greater similarity than was observed across healthy donors.

Every isolated RNA sample was fully reverse transcribed, so sequencing captured expressed TCRB transcripts. Clones were read by immunoSEQ multiplex PCR, and TCRdb kept only the in-frame ones, dropping some. The table has about 650,000 clones, around 12% seen once. Sequencing was performed on naive CD4+ T cells from blood. The receptor comes from a man aged 30-40 years with type 1 diabetes. The chain carries TRBV7-9 and TRBJ2-5, with 9 positions matching TRBD2. The CDR3 is CASSAGTLAGAHFQETQYF. The CDR3 region has the DNA TGTGCCAGCAGCGCAGGGACCTTAGCGGGGGCCCACTTTCAAGAGACCCAGTACTTC.